This TCR beta chain was retrieved from a study of blood T cell repertoires in COVID-19. Study summary: There were acute and convalescent COVID-19 samples, and they came from the United States, Italy and Spain. Sources were T cells, B-cell-depleted T cells, or PBMCs; the material itself was cDNA or gDNA.

Study processing details: It was from reference gene primer amplification that nucleated cell counts were estimated. Only in-frame clones appear in the TCRdb table, and some are missing; sequencing was by immunoSEQ multiplex PCR. Clone size and the V and J calls come from that table; the DNA yielded D and trimming. This sample has roughly 47,000 clones; nearly 90% occur once, and the top ten carry 15% to 19%. Germline V lookup: CDR1 MRHNA, CDR2 SNTAGT. Trimming removed 2 bases from V and 6 bases from J, with 14 bases in between. The CDR3 contains 15 residues. The clonotype comes from a man aged 70-80 years with active COVID-19. The V gene is TRBV6-4, the J gene TRBJ1-5, with a possible D match to TRBD1 (5 bases). Sequencing used peripheral blood. The CDR3 protein is CASSDKGAPGQPQHF. DNA for the CDR3: TGTGCCAGCAGTGACAAAGGGGCGCCGGGTCAGCCCCAGCATTTT.